The rows below give T cell receptor beta chains drawn from one sample of a study of CD8+CD57+ T cells in acquired aplastic anemia. Each CDR3 protein is one row after TCRdb ran MiXCR on the reads. The data show about 400,000 distinct CDR3 sequences, 65% to 80% seen once. Sequencing was performed on sorted CD4+, CD8+, or CD8+CD57+ T cells (not recorded which) from PBMCs. The receptor source for this set is a human donor in good health, serving as a control. Each CDR3 is given with its conserved first and last residue. D genes are given only for firm matches. Size values are once, few and many counts, or a class for expanded clones, and some rows have none.

d_call: .
clone_size: many
j_call: TRBJ1-1
v_call: TRBV20-1
cdr3_aa: CSARAGNTEAFF
cdr3_nt: TGCAGTGCAAGAGCCGGGAACACTGAAGCTTTCTTT

d_call: .
clone_size: .
j_call: TRBJ1-1
v_call: TRBV7-9
cdr3_aa: CASSLMGGNTEAFF
cdr3_nt: TGTGCCAGCAGCTTGATGGGAGGGAACACTGAAGCTTTCTTT

d_call: .
clone_size: once
j_call: TRBJ1-5
v_call: TRBV20-1
cdr3_aa: CSAEGGGAGPQHF
cdr3_nt: TGCAGTGCTGAGGGGGGGGGGGCAGGGCCCCAGCATTTT

d_call: .
clone_size: .
j_call: TRBJ1-1
v_call: TRBV7-2
cdr3_aa: CASSPRGLLEAYF
cdr3_nt: TGTGCCAGCAGTCCACGGGGATTGCTCGAAGCTTACTTT

d_call: .
clone_size: many
j_call: TRBJ1-4
v_call: TRBV19
cdr3_aa: CASSIRSLATNEKLFF
cdr3_nt: TGTGCCAGTAGTATAAGATCTTTGGCAACTAATGAAAAACTGTTTTTT

d_call: .
clone_size: once
j_call: TRBJ1-6
v_call: TRBV9
cdr3_aa: CASSPYVGQIDSPLHF
cdr3_nt: TGTGCCAGCAGCCCTTATGTGGGCCAAATAGATTCACCCCTCCACTTT

d_call: .
clone_size: .
j_call: TRBJ2-2
v_call: TRBV24-1
cdr3_aa: CATLGDSGELFF
cdr3_nt: TGTGCTACCTTGGGGGACTCCGGGGAGCTGTTTTTT

d_call: TRBD2
clone_size: .
j_call: TRBJ2-3
v_call: TRBV4-3
cdr3_aa: CASTPLAGLSTDTQYF
cdr3_nt: TGCGCCAGCACACCATTAGCGGGGTTGAGCACAGATACGCAGTATTTT

d_call: .
clone_size: .
j_call: TRBJ1-1
v_call: TRBV20-1
cdr3_aa: CSVERARGNSEAFF
cdr3_nt: TGCAGTGTTGAACGGGCGCGGGGTAACTCTGAAGCTTTCTTT

d_call: TRBD1
clone_size: few
j_call: TRBJ2-7
v_call: TRBV2
cdr3_aa: CASRTDRATYEQYF
cdr3_nt: TGTGCCAGCAGGACTGACAGGGCGACCTACGAGCAGTACTTC

d_call: .
clone_size: once
j_call: TRBJ2-7
v_call: TRBV5-6
cdr3_aa: CASSFDRVVYEQYF
cdr3_nt: TGTGCCAGCAGCTTTGATCGGGTAGTCTACGAGCAGTACTTC

d_call: TRBD1
clone_size: many
j_call: TRBJ1-6
v_call: TRBV6-4
cdr3_aa: CASSDSSGGNSPLHF
cdr3_nt: TGTGCCAGCAGTGACTCGTCAGGGGGCAATTCACCCCTCCACTTT

d_call: TRBD1
clone_size: .
j_call: TRBJ1-1
v_call: TRBV15
cdr3_aa: CATSLAGDRGLGGGAFF
cdr3_nt: TGTGCCACCAGCTTAGCAGGGGACAGGGGGCTCGGGGGTGGAGCTTTCTTT

d_call: TRBD1
clone_size: .
j_call: TRBJ2-5
v_call: TRBV7-2
cdr3_aa: CASSSGTGKTQYF
cdr3_nt: TGTGCCAGCAGCTCGGGGACAGGGAAGACCCAGTACTTC

d_call: .
clone_size: .
j_call: TRBJ1-3
v_call: TRBV7-9
cdr3_aa: CASSFGGDIIYF
cdr3_nt: TGTGCCAGCAGCTTCGGCGGAGACATCATATATTTT

d_call: .
clone_size: .
j_call: TRBJ2-7
v_call: TRBV3-1
cdr3_aa: CASSEGTYEQYF
cdr3_nt: TGTGCCAGCAGCGAGGGGACCTACGAGCAGTACTTC

d_call: .
clone_size: few
j_call: TRBJ2-5
v_call: TRBV5-1
cdr3_aa: CASSLERPGTTQYF
cdr3_nt: TGCGCCAGCAGCTTGGAGCGACCCGGCACGACCCAGTACTTC

d_call: .
clone_size: many
j_call: TRBJ2-3
v_call: TRBV29-1
cdr3_aa: CSGKNTGFTDTQYF
cdr3_nt: TGCAGCGGAAAAAATACAGGGTTCACAGATACGCAGTATTTT

d_call: TRBD2
clone_size: .
j_call: TRBJ2-3
v_call: TRBV10-1
cdr3_aa: CASSSLTSGRVRGTDTQYF
cdr3_nt: TGCGCCAGCAGCTCCCTGACTAGCGGGAGAGTCCGTGGCACAGATACGCAGTATTTT

d_call: .
clone_size: once
j_call: TRBJ1-1
v_call: TRBV7-3
cdr3_aa: CASSSSRALSSSSVF
cdr3_nt: .

d_call: .
clone_size: many
j_call: TRBJ2-7
v_call: TRBV15
cdr3_aa: CATSRGDVSSYEQYF
cdr3_nt: TGTGCCACCAGCAGAGGAGACGTTAGCTCCTACGAGCAGTACTTC

d_call: .
clone_size: .
j_call: TRBJ1-5
v_call: TRBV2
cdr3_aa: CASSGAGAQPQHF
cdr3_nt: TGTGCCAGCAGTGGGGCGGGGGCTCAGCCCCAGCATTTT

d_call: .
clone_size: .
j_call: TRBJ1-2
v_call: TRBV6-1
cdr3_aa: CASSPRETNYGYTF
cdr3_nt: TGTGCCAGCAGCCCCCGTGAGACTAACTATGGCTACACCTTC

d_call: TRBD2
clone_size: .
j_call: TRBJ2-5
v_call: TRBV10-3
cdr3_aa: CAIALGGRQETQYF
cdr3_nt: TGTGCCATCGCCCTGGGGGGGAGGCAAGAGACCCAGTACTTC

d_call: .
clone_size: .
j_call: TRBJ2-7
v_call: TRBV19
cdr3_aa: CASTPTGTPSGHYF
cdr3_nt: TGTGCCAGTACTCCTACAGGGACGCCCTCTGGACACTACTTC

d_call: .
clone_size: .
j_call: TRBJ2-7
v_call: TRBV5-4
cdr3_aa: CASSRGRAYEQYF
cdr3_nt: TGTGCCAGCAGCCGCGGCAGGGCCTACGAGCAGTACTTC

d_call: .
clone_size: .
j_call: TRBJ2-7
v_call: TRBV20-1
cdr3_aa: CSVDACGVVGQYF
cdr3_nt: TGCAGTGTTGACGCATGCGGGGTTGTCGGGCAGTACTTC

d_call: .
clone_size: .
j_call: TRBJ2-1
v_call: TRBV7-2
cdr3_aa: CASSLTDFNTQYF
cdr3_nt: TGTGCCAGCAGCCTGACCGACTTCAATACGCAGTATTTC

d_call: TRBD1
clone_size: .
j_call: TRBJ1-4
v_call: TRBV20-1
cdr3_aa: CSARMTGGTNEKLFF
cdr3_nt: TGCAGTGCTAGAATGACAGGGGGAACTAATGAAAAACTGTTTTTT

d_call: .
clone_size: .
j_call: TRBJ2-3
v_call: TRBV5-1
cdr3_aa: CASSLVQGPQDTQYF
cdr3_nt: TGCGCCAGCAGCTTGGTACAGGGACCACAAGATACGCAGTATTTT

d_call: .
clone_size: .
j_call: TRBJ2-7
v_call: TRBV7-6
cdr3_aa: CASSLEVGYENNW
cdr3_nt: TGTGCCAGCAGCTTAGAGGTGGGATACGAGAACAACTGG

d_call: .
clone_size: .
j_call: TRBJ1-6
v_call: TRBV7-3
cdr3_aa: CASSLGGGADGQYLHF
cdr3_nt: TGTGCCAGCAGCTTGGGCGGGGGGGCAGATGGTCAGTACCTCCACTTT

d_call: .
clone_size: .
j_call: TRBJ2-7
v_call: TRBV7-3
cdr3_aa: CASRTAGHYEPYF
cdr3_nt: TGTGCCAGTAGGACTGCCGGGCACTACGAGCCGTACTTC

d_call: TRBD2
clone_size: few
j_call: TRBJ2-1
v_call: TRBV11-1
cdr3_aa: CASSSASGGNEQFF
cdr3_nt: TGTGCCAGTAGCTCCGCTAGCGGGGGTAATGAGCAGTTCTTC

d_call: TRBD1
clone_size: few
j_call: TRBJ1-6
v_call: TRBV19
cdr3_aa: CASEGQGYLHF
cdr3_nt: TGTGCCAGTGAGGGACAGGGGTACCTCCACTTT

d_call: .
clone_size: .
j_call: TRBJ2-3
v_call: TRBV9
cdr3_aa: CASSVGSGGTHEEYF
cdr3_nt: TGTGCCAGCAGCGTAGGGTCTGGTGGAACACATGAAGAGTATTTT

d_call: TRBD1
clone_size: .
j_call: TRBJ1-6
v_call: TRBV19
cdr3_aa: CASRRQGTNSPLHF
cdr3_nt: TGTGCCAGTCGCCGACAGGGTACGAATTCACCCCTCCACTTT

d_call: .
clone_size: .
j_call: TRBJ1-1
v_call: TRBV20-1
cdr3_aa: CSARPEPADIF
cdr3_nt: TGCAGTGCTAGGCCAGAGCCGGCAGATATCTTT

d_call: TRBD1
clone_size: few
j_call: TRBJ2-7
v_call: TRBV6-5
cdr3_aa: CASSLVQGQGNEQYF
cdr3_nt: TGTGCTAGCAGTTTGGTACAGGGACAGGGCAACGAGCAGTACTTC

d_call: TRBD1
clone_size: .
j_call: TRBJ1-2
v_call: TRBV2
cdr3_aa: CASSGQGRGGYTF
cdr3_nt: TGTGCCAGCAGCGGACAGGGTCGCGGGGGCTACACCTTC

d_call: .
clone_size: .
j_call: TRBJ1-2
v_call: TRBV5-1
cdr3_aa: CASSLAGRSGYTF
cdr3_nt: TGCGCCAGCAGCTTGGCCGGCCGGAGTGGCTACACCTTC

d_call: .
clone_size: .
j_call: TRBJ2-1
v_call: TRBV20-1
cdr3_aa: CSASLSNEQFF
cdr3_nt: TGCAGTGCTAGTTTGAGCAATGAGCAGTTCTTC

d_call: .
clone_size: .
j_call: TRBJ1-2
v_call: TRBV14
cdr3_aa: CASSPGIAAYSTTF
cdr3_nt: TGTGCCAGCAGCCCGGGTATCGCGGCATATAGTACCACCTTC

d_call: .
clone_size: .
j_call: TRBJ1-2
v_call: TRBV5-4
cdr3_aa: CASSFRAGGYTF
cdr3_nt: TGTGCCAGCAGCTTCCGGGCGGGAGGCTACACCTTC